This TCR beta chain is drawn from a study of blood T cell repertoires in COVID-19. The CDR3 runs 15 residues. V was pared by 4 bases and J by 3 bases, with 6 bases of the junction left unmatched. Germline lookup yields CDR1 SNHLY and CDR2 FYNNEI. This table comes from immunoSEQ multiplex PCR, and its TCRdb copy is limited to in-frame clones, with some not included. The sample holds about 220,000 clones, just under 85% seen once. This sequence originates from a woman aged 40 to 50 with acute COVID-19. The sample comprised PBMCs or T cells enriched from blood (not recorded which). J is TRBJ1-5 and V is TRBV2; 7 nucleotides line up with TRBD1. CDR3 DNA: TGTGCCAGCAGTGTGGGACAGCTGAACAATCAGCCCCAGCATTTT. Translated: CASSVGQLNNQPQHF. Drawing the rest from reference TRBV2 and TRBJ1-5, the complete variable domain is EPEVTQTPSHQVTQMGQEVILRCVPISNHLYFYWYRQILGQKVEFLVSFYNNEISEKSEIFDDQFSVERPDGSNFTLKIRSTKLEDSAMYFCASSVGQLNNQPQHFGDGTRLSIL.